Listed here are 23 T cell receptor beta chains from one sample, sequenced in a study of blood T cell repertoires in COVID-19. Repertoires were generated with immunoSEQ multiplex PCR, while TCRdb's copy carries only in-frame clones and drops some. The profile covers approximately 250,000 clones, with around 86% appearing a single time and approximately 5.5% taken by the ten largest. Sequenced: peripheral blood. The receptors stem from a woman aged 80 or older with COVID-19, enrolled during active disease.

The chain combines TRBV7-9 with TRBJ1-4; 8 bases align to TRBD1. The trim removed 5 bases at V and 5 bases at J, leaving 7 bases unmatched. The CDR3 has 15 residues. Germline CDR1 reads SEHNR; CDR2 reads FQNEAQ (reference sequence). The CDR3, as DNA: TGTGCCAGCAGCACCACAGGGGGGGGGAATGAAAAACTGTTTTTT. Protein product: CASSTTGGGNEKLFF.

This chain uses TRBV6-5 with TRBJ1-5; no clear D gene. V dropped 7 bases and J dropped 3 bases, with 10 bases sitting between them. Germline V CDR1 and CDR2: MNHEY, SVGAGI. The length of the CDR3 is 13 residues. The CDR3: CASIERLNQPQHF. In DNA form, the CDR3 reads TGTGCCAGCATAGAACGTCTCAATCAGCCCCAGCATTTT.

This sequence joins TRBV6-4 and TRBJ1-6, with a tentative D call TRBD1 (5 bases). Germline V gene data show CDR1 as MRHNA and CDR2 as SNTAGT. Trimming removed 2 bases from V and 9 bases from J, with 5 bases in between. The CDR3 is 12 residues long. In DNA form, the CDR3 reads TGTGCCAGCAGTGACAGGGGTTCACCCCTCCACTTT. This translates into CASSDRGSPLHF.

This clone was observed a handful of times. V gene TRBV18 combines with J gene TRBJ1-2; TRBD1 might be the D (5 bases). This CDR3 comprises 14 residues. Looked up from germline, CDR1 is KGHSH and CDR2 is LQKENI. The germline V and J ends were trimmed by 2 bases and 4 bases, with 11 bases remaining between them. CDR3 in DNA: TGTGCCAGCTCACCAGGGGCCCCTATCTATGGCTACACCTTC. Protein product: CASSPGAPIYGYTF.

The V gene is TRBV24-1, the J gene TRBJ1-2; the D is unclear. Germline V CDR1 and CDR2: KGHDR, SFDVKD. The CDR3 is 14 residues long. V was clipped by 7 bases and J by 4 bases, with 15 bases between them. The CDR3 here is CATSAEKGGYGYTF. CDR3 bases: TGTGCCACCAGCGCCGAGAAGGGAGGCTATGGCTACACCTTC.

CDR3 residues: CASSPSGGRYEKLFF. In DNA, the CDR3 is TGTGCCAGCAGCCCCTCGGGGGGGCGGTATGAAAAACTGTTTTTT. The V and J genes are TRBV9 and TRBJ1-4, with D possibly being TRBD1 (6 bases). This CDR3 contains 15 residues. V was clipped by 4 bases and J by 6 bases, with 16 bases between them. Germline lookup yields CDR1 SGDLS and CDR2 YYNGEE.

CDR3 coding DNA: TGTGCCAGCAGCTTAGCGTTCCAGCGGTTGAACACCGGGGAGCTGTTTTTT. Protein sequence: CASSLAFQRLNTGELFF. V is TRBV7-2 and J is TRBJ2-2, with D maybe TRBD2 (5 bases). The CDR3 spans 17 residues. Trimming shortened V by 0 bases and J by 1 base, and 12 bases separated the two germline ends. Per germline, CDR1 SGHTA and CDR2 FQGNSA. The full variable domain, in which reference TRBV7-2 and TRBJ2-2 provide the parts outside the CDR3, is GAGVSQSPSNKVTEKGKDVELRCDPISGHTALYWYRQSLGQGLEFLIYFQGNSAPDKSGLPSDRFSAERTGGSVSTLTIQRTQQEDSAVYLCASSLAFQRLNTGELFFGEGSRLTVL.

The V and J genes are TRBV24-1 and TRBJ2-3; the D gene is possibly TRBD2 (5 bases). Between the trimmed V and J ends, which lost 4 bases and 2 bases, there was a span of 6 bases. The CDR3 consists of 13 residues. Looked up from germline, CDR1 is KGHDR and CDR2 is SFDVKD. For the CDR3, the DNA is TGTGCCACCAGTGAGGACTCCACAGATACGCAGTATTTT. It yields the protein CATSEDSTDTQYF.

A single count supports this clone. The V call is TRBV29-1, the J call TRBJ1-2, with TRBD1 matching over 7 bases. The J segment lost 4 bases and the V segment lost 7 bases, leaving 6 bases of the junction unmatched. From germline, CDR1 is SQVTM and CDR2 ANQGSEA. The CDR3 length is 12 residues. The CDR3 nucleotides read TGCAGCGCGAAGGGACAGTCCTATGGCTACACCTTC. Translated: CSAKGQSYGYTF.

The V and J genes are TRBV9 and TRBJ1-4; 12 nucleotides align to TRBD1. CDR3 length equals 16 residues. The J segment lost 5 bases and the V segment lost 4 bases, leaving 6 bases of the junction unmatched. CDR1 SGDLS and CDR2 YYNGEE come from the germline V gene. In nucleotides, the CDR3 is TGTGCCAGCAGCTCTCCGGGACAGGGGGCGAATGAAAAACTGTTTTTT. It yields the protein CASSSPGQGANEKLFF. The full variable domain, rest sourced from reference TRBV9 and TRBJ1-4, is DSGVTQTPKHLITATGQRVTLRCSPRSGDLSVYWYQQSLDQGLQFLIQYYNGEERAKGNILERFSAQQFPDLHSELNLSSLELGDSALYFCASSSPGQGANEKLFFGSGTQLSVL.

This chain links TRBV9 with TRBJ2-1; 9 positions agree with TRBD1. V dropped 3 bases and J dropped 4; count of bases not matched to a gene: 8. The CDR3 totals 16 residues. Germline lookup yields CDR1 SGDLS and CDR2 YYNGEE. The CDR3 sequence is CASSDAGQGIYNEQFF. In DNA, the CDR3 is TGTGCCAGCAGCGATGCGGGACAGGGTATTTACAATGAGCAGTTCTTC.

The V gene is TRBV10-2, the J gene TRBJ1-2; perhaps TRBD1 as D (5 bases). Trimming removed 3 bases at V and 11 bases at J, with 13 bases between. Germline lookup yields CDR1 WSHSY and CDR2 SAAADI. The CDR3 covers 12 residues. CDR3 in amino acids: CASSDSRAGYTF. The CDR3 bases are TGCGCCAGCAGTGACTCTAGGGCAGGGTACACCTTC.

CDR3 nucleotides: TGCGCCAGCAGCCAAGATCTTCGAGGACAGGGGGCGCGGGGCTACACCTTC. As protein: CASSQDLRGQGARGYTF. The gene calls are TRBV4-3 and TRBJ1-2; 11 bases agree with TRBD1. V lost 0 bases, J lost 8 bases, and 11 bases stayed unmatched. The CDR3 runs to 17 residues. Germline V CDR1 and CDR2: LGHNA, YSLEER.

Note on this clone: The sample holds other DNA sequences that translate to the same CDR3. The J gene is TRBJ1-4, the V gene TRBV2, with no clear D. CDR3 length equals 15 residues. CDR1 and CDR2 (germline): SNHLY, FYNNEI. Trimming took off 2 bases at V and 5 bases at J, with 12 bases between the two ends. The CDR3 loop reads CASSERGRANEKLFF. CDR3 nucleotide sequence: TGTGCCAGCAGTGAAAGAGGGCGGGCGAATGAAAAACTGTTTTTT.

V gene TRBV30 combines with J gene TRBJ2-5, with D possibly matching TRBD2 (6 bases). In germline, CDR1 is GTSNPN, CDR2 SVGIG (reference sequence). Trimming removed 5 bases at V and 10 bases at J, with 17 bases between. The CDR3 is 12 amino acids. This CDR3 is CAWASWTGVQYF. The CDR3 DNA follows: TGTGCCTGGGCCTCTTGGACGGGAGTCCAGTACTTC.

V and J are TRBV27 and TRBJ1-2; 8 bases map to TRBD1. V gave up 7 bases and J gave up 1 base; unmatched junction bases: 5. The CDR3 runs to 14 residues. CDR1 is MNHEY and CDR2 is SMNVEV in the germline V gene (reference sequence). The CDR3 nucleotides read TGTGCCAGCACCCGGACAGGGTTTAACTATGGCTACACCTTC. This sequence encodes CASTRTGFNYGYTF.

CDR3 loop: CASSESRVSTDTQYF. CDR3 nucleotides: TGTGCCAGCAGTGAGTCCAGGGTGAGCACAGATACGCAGTATTTT. The chain couples TRBV25-1 to TRBJ2-3; D might be TRBD1 (5 bases). Trimming took off 3 bases at V and 0 bases at J, with 10 bases between the two ends. CDR1 and CDR2 (germline): MGHDK, SYGVNS. The CDR3 runs to 15 residues.

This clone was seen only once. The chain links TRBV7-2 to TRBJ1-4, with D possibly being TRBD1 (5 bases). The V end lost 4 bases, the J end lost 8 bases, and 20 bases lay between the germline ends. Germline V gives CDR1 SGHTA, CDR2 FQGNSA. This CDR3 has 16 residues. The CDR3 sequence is CASSSTGSRAGEKLFF. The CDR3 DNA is TGTGCCAGCAGCTCCACTGGGTCCAGGGCGGGGGAAAAACTGTTTTTT.

The CDR3 DNA sequence: TGTGCCAGCAGACGGGACAGTCTCTCAGATACGCAGTATTTT. Its translation is CASRRDSLSDTQYF. This sequence joins TRBV7-2 and TRBJ2-3; TRBD1 aligns across 7 bases. J lost 4 bases, V lost 6 bases, and 7 bases had no gene match. In germline, CDR1 is SGHTA, CDR2 FQGNSA. The CDR3 consists of 14 residues.

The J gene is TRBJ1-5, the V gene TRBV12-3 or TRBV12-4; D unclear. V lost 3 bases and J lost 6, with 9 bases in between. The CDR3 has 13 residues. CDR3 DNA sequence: TGTGCCAGCAGTTTGCCCACTACTCAGCCCCAGCATTTT. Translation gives CASSLPTTQPQHF.

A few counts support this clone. The CDR3 here is CASSLTGVSANYGYTF. DNA for the CDR3: TGTGCCAGCAGCCTTACGGGGGTGTCAGCTAACTATGGCTACACCTTC. V and J are TRBV6-6 and TRBJ1-2; possibly TRBD1 for D (5 bases). Germline V gene sequence: CDR1 MNHNY, CDR2 SVGAGI (reference sequence). CDR3 length: 16 amino acids. The V end was cut by 6 bases, the J end by 0 bases, with 17 bases between.

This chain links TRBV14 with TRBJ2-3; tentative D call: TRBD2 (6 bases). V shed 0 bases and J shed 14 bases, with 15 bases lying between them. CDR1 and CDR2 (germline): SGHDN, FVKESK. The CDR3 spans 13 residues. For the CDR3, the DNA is TGTGCCAGCAGCCAAGAAACAGCGGGTCGACTGTATTTT. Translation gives CASSQETAGRLYF.

The CDR3 is CASSQALYSPLHF. The CDR3 DNA follows: TGCGCCAGCAGCCAGGCTCTCTATTCACCCCTCCACTTT. The chain recombines TRBV4-3 with TRBJ1-6; D is ambiguous. There are 13 residues in the CDR3. V shed 3 bases and J shed 8 bases, with 8 bases lying between them. Germline loops: CDR1 LGHNA, CDR2 YSLEER.